The 2 T cell receptor beta chains below were found in one sample sequenced in a study of cytomegalovirus exposure and HLA in healthy donors. It was with 60 Vbeta and 13 Jbeta primers that the PCR ran. The protocol was immunoSEQ multiplex PCR, while the TCRdb copy is restricted to in-frame clones and leaves out a portion. The table includes some 98,000 clones, around 80% detected once. The material sequenced was PBMCs. The receptors stem from a man aged 40-49 years in good health and CMV-seronegative.

V and J are TRBV6-4 and TRBJ1-6, with D possibly matching TRBD1 (5 bases). Germline V CDR1 and CDR2: MRHNA, SNTAGT. The CDR3 has 14 amino acids. V lost 2 bases to trimming and J lost 5 bases, with 7 bases between them. In DNA form, the CDR3 reads TGTGCCAGCAGTGACGGCAGGGATAATTCACCCCTCCACTTT. Translation gives CASSDGRDNSPLHF.

The table lists this clone with many counts. The rearrangement joins TRBV6-5 to TRBJ1-1, with D unresolved. This CDR3 spans 15 amino acids. The V gene lost 4 bases and the J gene lost 6 bases, with 18 bases spanning the gap. Germline lookup yields CDR1 MNHEY and CDR2 SVGAGI. CDR3 DNA: TGTGCCAGCAGTTCCGCAGGAACACTGAGATCTGAAGCTTTCTTT. As protein: CASSSAGTLRSEAFF.